The following is a TCR beta chain sequence with its context. Its antigen remains unknown. Both 60 Vbeta primers and 13 Jbeta primers went into the PCR. Only in-frame clones appear in the TCRdb table, and some are missing; sequencing was by immunoSEQ multiplex PCR. The profile shows 150,000 or so clones, approximately 80% of them singletons. With 5 bases removed from V and 0 bases from J, the gap between germline ends came to 5 bases. CDR1 is MNHEY and CDR2 is SVGAGI in the germline V gene. This CDR3 spans 13 amino acids. The data were obtained in a study of cytomegalovirus exposure and HLA in healthy donors. About the study: In an earlier analysis, approximately 120 million unique TCR beta sequences were found from 150 million to 200 million T cells.

The study, taken as a whole, reports: It was only CMV serostatus that was available as immune exposure information. Later analysis indicated greater clonal expansion among HLA-associated TCR beta chains than among equally common other chains. Association of a missense DCLRE1C variant with TCR beta V- and J-gene trimming was reported in a later analysis.

The receptor's source is a woman aged 40 to 55 in good health and CMV-seropositive. The chain couples TRBV6-5 to TRBJ1-3; D is unresolved. Sequenced sample: PBMCs. In DNA, the CDR3 is TGTGCCAGCAGTGAGAGCTCTGGAAACACCATATATTTT. It specifies CASSESSGNTIYF.